Sequencing of this TCR beta chain was carried out in a study of blood T cell repertoires in COVID-19. In the study overall: Spain, Italy and the United States supplied samples that represented acute and convalescent COVID-19. From T cells, B-cell-depleted T cells, or PBMCs came the material, which was cDNA or gDNA.

Many counts were recorded for this clone. Germline and junction disagree at one end, which may indicate a read error. Per the original data handling: Counts of nucleated cells, estimated from reference gene primer amplification, were obtained. Here immunoSEQ multiplex PCR was the method, and the copy in TCRdb shows in-frame clones only, minus some. V and J calls and clone size come straight from that table; D and trimming were deduced from the DNA. The sample contains about 130,000 clones, roughly 81% of which appear only once. This CDR3 contains 12 residues. Germline-derived CDR1 and CDR2 are DFQATT and SNEGSKA (reference sequence).

The clonotype was recovered from a human donor in a cohort sampled during active COVID-19. The J gene is TRBJ1-4, the V gene TRBV20-1, with 8 bases fitting TRBD1. The sequenced sample was peripheral blood. The CDR3 coding sequence is TGCAGTGCTAGTGGGTCCCTGGGGGACAGGATTTTT. Protein: CSASGSLGDRIF.